A single sample is the source of the 9 T cell receptor beta chains below, sequenced in a study of naive and memory T cell subsets. The beta constant-region primer was an equimolar mix of two oligonucleotides covering TRBC1 and TRBC2. In TCRdb, the UMI-ligation and nested PCR reads were re-called with MiXCR into one record per CDR3 protein. The sample lists around 90,000 distinct CDR3 sequences, about 6.5% seen once, with 1.5% to 2% in the top ten. Input material: central memory CD4+ T cells from blood. The receptor set was obtained from a human donor in good health.

This clonotype was found many times. DNA for the CDR3: TGCAGTGCTAGGGCAGGGGGCGCTGGGGCCAACGTCCTGACTTTC. It is translated as CSARAGGAGANVLTF. The V gene is TRBV20-1, the J gene TRBJ2-6; 8 bases are a match to TRBD1. This CDR3 has 15 residues. CDR1 DFQATT and CDR2 SNEGSKA come from the germline V gene (reference sequence). The junction had 3 bases not matched to a gene; V was cut back by 3 bases and J by 2 bases.

This clonotype was recorded a few times. The CDR3 reads CASIGLTGGSYEQYF. In DNA, the CDR3 is TGTGCCAGCATAGGGTTGACAGGGGGCTCCTACGAGCAGTACTTC. This chain joins TRBV27 and TRBJ2-7; 9 nucleotides align to TRBD1. V shed 7 bases, J shed 0 bases, and the junction held 7 bases outside the gene matches. This CDR3 is built from 15 residues. Looked up from germline, CDR1 is MNHEY and CDR2 is SMNVEV (reference sequence).

This clonotype was counted ten times or more. In nucleotides, the CDR3 is TGTGCCAGCAGTTCACCTGGACTGCGAACCGGGGAGCTGTTTTTT. This sequence encodes CASSSPGLRTGELFF. V is TRBV7-2 and J is TRBJ2-2, with a possible D match to TRBD2 (5 bases). Trimming took off 6 bases at V and 5 bases at J, with 16 bases between the two ends. Germline assignment: CDR1 SGHTA and CDR2 FQGNSA. The CDR3 covers 15 residues.

There are a few counts of this clonotype. The chain employs TRBV2 and TRBJ2-2, with D perhaps matching TRBD1 or TRBD2 (6 bases each). The ends were cut back, 10 bases at V and 2 bases at J, with 20 bases in the middle. This CDR3 contains 16 residues. In germline, CDR1 is SNHLY, CDR2 FYNNEI. The CDR3 nucleotides read TGTGCCACTAGTTGGCGGGGACAACGCAACACCGGGGAGCTGTTTTTT. Translated, it gives CATSWRGQRNTGELFF.

This clonotype is categorized as medium-sized. The chain links TRBV20-1 to TRBJ2-1; maybe TRBD1 (5 bases). CDR1 and CDR2 (germline): DFQATT, SNEGSKA (reference sequence). V shed 0 bases and J shed 7 bases, with 19 bases lying between them. The CDR3 is 16 amino acids. As DNA, the CDR3 is TGCAGTGCTAGAGATGTTATGGCCTCTAGGGGTAATGAGCAGTTCTTC. This translates into CSARDVMASRGNEQFF.

This clonotype was observed many times. The CDR3 loop reads CASSSTGMANSPLHF. CDR3 in DNA: TGTGCCAGCAGCTCAACAGGGATGGCTAATTCACCCCTCCACTTT. This chain joins TRBV7-9 and TRBJ1-6, with D tentatively TRBD1 (6 bases). The germline gives CDR1 SEHNR, CDR2 FQNEAQ (reference sequence). The CDR3 length is 15 residues. Deletions cut 4 bases from V and 6 bases from J, with 13 bases between.

Many counts were recorded for this clonotype. The chain carries TRBV7-2 and TRBJ2-3; TRBD2 matches at 7 bases. V lost 2 bases and J lost 4; bases outside the gene matches: 6. This CDR3 has 15 amino acids. Germline V gene data show CDR1 as SGHTA and CDR2 as FQGNSA. DNA for the CDR3: TGTGCCAGCAGCTTAAACGGCGGGAGCTCAGATACGCAGTATTTT. It translates to CASSLNGGSSDTQYF. The complete variable domain, with remaining parts taken from reference TRBV7-2 and TRBJ2-3, reads GAGVSQSPSNKVTEKGKDVELRCDPISGHTALYWYRQSLGQGLEFLIYFQGNSAPDKSGLPSDRFSAERTGGSVSTLTIQRTQQEDSAVYLCASSLNGGSSDTQYFGPGTRLTVL.

By sample share, this clonotype is medium-sized (0.01 to 0.1%). This chain joins TRBV6-2 or TRBV6-3 and TRBJ1-5; D unclear. Germline values: CDR1 MNHEY, CDR2 SVGEGT. The CDR3 has 15 amino acids. Trimming removed 9 bases at V and 0 bases at J, with 15 bases between. The CDR3 bases are TGTGCCAGTACTAGAGGGAGATATAGCAATCAGCCCCAGCATTTT. Encoded protein: CASTRGRYSNQPQHF.

This clonotype has at least ten counts. V and J are TRBV29-1 and TRBJ1-1, with D perhaps TRBD1 (5 bases). CDR1 is SQVTM and CDR2 is ANQGSEA in the germline V gene. The CDR3 sequence is 16 residues long. Trimming took off 7 bases at V and 1 base at J, with 22 bases between the two ends. The CDR3, as DNA: TGCAGCGCCGAGCTCTCGACAGTGGGGCAGAACACTGAAGCTTTCTTT. Translating it yields CSAELSTVGQNTEAFF.